Each of the 28 T cell receptor beta chains below was sequenced from the same sample in a study of shared clonotypes between healthy human individuals (dated by TCRdb to between 2020 and 2021). Receptors were amplified or captured by the immunoSEQ multiplex PCR assay. The clones in this table, taken by TCRdb from immuneACCESS, are in-frame only. Not every clone is retained; where verified, under half of the shortfall comes from an unresolved V gene, and the cause of the rest is unknown. Counted in this sample were about a million clones; 65% to 80% of them appeared once. The ten largest clonotypes hold about 1.4% of the sample. Sequenced material: memory CD4+ T cells sorted from blood. Taken with the paper, the label for cell subset or site translates to: CD45RA-negative fraction. The receptors come from a man younger than 35 in good health.

Concerning this clone: A far more abundant clone sits one base away, making this likely a read error. This chain links TRBV28 with TRBJ2-5, with TRBD1 matching 9 bases. The CDR3 runs 16 residues. Germline CDR1 MDHEN, CDR2 SYDVKM. The CDR3 region has the DNA TGTGCCAGCAGTTTACTTGGGACAGGGAGCCAAGAGATCCAGTACTTC. Translated, it gives CASSLLGTGSQEIQYF.

This rearrangement joins TRBV6-6 to TRBJ1-1, with a possible D match to TRBD1 (5 bases). The V end lost 10 bases, the J end lost 0 bases, and 12 bases lay between the germline ends. CDR1 is MNHNY, CDR2 SVGAGI, per germline (reference sequence). This CDR3 comprises 13 residues. The CDR3 is CATRGGMNTEAFF. CDR3 sequence (DNA): TGTGCCACCCGTGGGGGGATGAACACTGAAGCTTTCTTT.

CDR3 DNA: TGTGCCAGCAGCGCATACAGTCAGGGGGCTTCGGATACGCAGTATTTT. Residues: CASSAYSQGASDTQYF. The chain carries TRBV7-2 and TRBJ2-3, with TRBD1 matching 8 bases. The trim removed 5 bases at V and 6 bases at J, leaving 13 bases unmatched. CDR1 and CDR2 from the germline V gene are SGHTA and FQGNSA. The CDR3 totals 16 residues.

This rearrangement joins TRBV9 to TRBJ1-3, with 10 nucleotides matching TRBD1. J gave up 3 bases and V 3 bases, and 3 bases lay outside the gene matches. From germline, CDR1 is SGDLS and CDR2 YYNGEE. The CDR3 is 15 residues long. The DNA for the CDR3 is TGTGCCAGCAGCGCCCGGACAGGGGGTGGAAACACCATATATTTT. It codes for CASSARTGGGNTIYF.

The rearrangement joins TRBV6-1 to TRBJ1-1; the D is unclear. CDR3 length: 14 residues. V lost 5 bases, J lost 6 bases, and 16 bases lay in between. The germline gives CDR1 MNHNS, CDR2 SASEGT. As DNA, the CDR3 is TGTGCCAGCAGTTCCCTCAAGGGTAGCCCTGAAGCTTTCTTT. It translates to CASSSLKGSPEAFF.

V is TRBV5-1 and J is TRBJ2-1; 9 nucleotides line up with TRBD2. Trimming cost V 4 bases and J 4 bases; bases outside gene matches: 6. CDR3 size: 15 residues. From germline, CDR1 is SGHRS and CDR2 YFSETQ. CDR3 loop: CASSKTSGTYNEQFF. The CDR3 DNA reads TGCGCCAGCAGCAAGACTAGCGGCACATACAATGAGCAGTTCTTC. The full variable domain, in which reference TRBV5-1 and TRBJ2-1 provide the parts outside the CDR3, is KAGVTQTPRYLIKTRGQQVTLSCSPISGHRSVSWYQQTPGQGLQFLFEYFSETQRNKGNFPGRFSGRQFSNSRSEMNVSTLELGDSALYLCASSKTSGTYNEQFFGPGTRLTVL.

The chain combines TRBV30 with TRBJ1-1, with a tentative D call TRBD1 (5 bases). Trimming took 4 bases from V and 0 from J, leaving 15 bases between them. The CDR3 is 15 residues long. CDR1 and CDR2 from the germline V gene are GTSNPN and SVGIG (reference sequence). The CDR3 is CAWTRDPVMNTEAFF. The CDR3 nucleotides read TGTGCCTGGACCAGGGACCCGGTAATGAACACTGAAGCTTTCTTT.

This chain uses TRBV30 with TRBJ1-6; no clear D. The CDR3 length is 11 residues. V was pared by 8 bases and J by 10 bases, with 12 bases between. The germline gives CDR1 GTSNPN, CDR2 SVGIG (reference sequence). CDR3 sequence reads: CAVGEGSPLHF. The DNA of the CDR3 is TGTGCCGTGGGCGAGGGATCACCCCTCCACTTT.

V is TRBV7-2 and J is TRBJ2-5; 8 nucleotides agree with TRBD2. Germline CDR1 and CDR2: SGHTA and FQGNSA. The junction had 5 bases not matched to a gene; V was cut back by 1 base and J by 4 bases. The length of the CDR3 is 15 residues. The CDR3 DNA reads TGTGCCAGCAGCTTAGGTCGGGAGGGGAGAGAGACCCAGTACTTC. Translation: CASSLGREGRETQYF.

The genes are TRBV19 and TRBJ1-5; 8 bases line up with TRBD1. The CDR3 consists of 15 residues. With V trimmed by 8 bases and J by 1 base, 7 bases remained unmatched. Per germline, CDR1 LNHDA and CDR2 SQIVND (reference sequence). CDR3 coding DNA: TGTGCCAGTCGGCGGACAGGGATCAGCAATCAGCCCCAGCATTTT. This translates into CASRRTGISNQPQHF.

As DNA, the CDR3 is TGTGCCAGCAGCTTAGTGGAATCTCAGCCCCAGCATTTT. Its protein product is CASSLVESQPQHF. The V gene is TRBV7-2, the J gene TRBJ1-5; no definite D call. Per germline, CDR1 SGHTA and CDR2 FQGNSA. The CDR3 runs 13 residues. The ends were cut back, 1 base at V and 6 bases at J, with 7 bases in the middle.

V is TRBV10-3 and J is TRBJ2-7, with D uncertain. CDR3 length: 13 amino acids. Germline V gives CDR1 ENHRY, CDR2 SYGVKD. Trimming took off 7 bases at V and 5 bases at J, with 15 bases between the two ends. The CDR3 DNA reads TGTGCCATCACACACTCGACGGTGGACGAGCAGTACTTC. It encodes CAITHSTVDEQYF.

The chain is built from TRBV6-1 and TRBJ2-5, with 11 bases fitting TRBD1. The CDR3 runs 16 residues. Looked up from germline, CDR1 is MNHNS and CDR2 is SASEGT. The trim removed 3 bases at V and 1 base at J, leaving 4 bases unmatched. CDR3 region: CASSEGGQGVQETQYF. In DNA form, the CDR3 reads TGTGCCAGCAGTGAGGGGGGACAGGGGGTCCAAGAGACCCAGTACTTC.

The V call is TRBV7-2, the J call TRBJ2-7; TRBD1 might be the D (6 bases). Trimming took off 1 base at V and 3 bases at J, with 10 bases between the two ends. CDR3 length equals 14 residues. The germline CDR1 and CDR2 sequences are SGHTA and FQGNSA. CDR3 nucleotides: TGTGCCAGCAGCTTAGGGGGGCTCCTCTACGAGCAGTACTTC. Translating it yields CASSLGGLLYEQYF.

The rearrangement joins TRBV4-2 to TRBJ2-3; 8 bases line up with TRBD2. The CDR3 is made up of 14 amino acids. Losses at the gene ends were 7 bases for V and 11 bases for J; bases not matched to a gene: 14. Germline assignment: CDR1 LGHNA and CDR2 YNFKEQ. The CDR3 is CASTSGGTFSGQYF. CDR3 nucleotides: TGTGCCAGCACGTCGGGGGGGACCTTTAGCGGGCAGTATTTT.

The chain employs TRBV5-1 and TRBJ2-2; D possibly matches TRBD1 or TRBD2 (5 bases each). Germline V gives CDR1 SGHRS, CDR2 YFSETQ. Trimming shortened V by 0 bases and J by 1 base, and 10 bases separated the two germline ends. The CDR3 has 16 residues. CDR3 loop: CASSLAEGRNTGELFF. The CDR3 coding sequence is TGCGCCAGCAGCTTGGCCGAGGGGAGGAACACCGGGGAGCTGTTTTTT. Based on the CDR3 plus reference TRBV5-1 and TRBJ2-2, the full variable domain is KAGVTQTPRYLIKTRGQQVTLSCSPISGHRSVSWYQQTPGQGLQFLFEYFSETQRNKGNFPGRFSGRQFSNSRSEMNVSTLELGDSALYLCASSLAEGRNTGELFFGEGSRLTVL.

On this clone: Different DNA sequences within this sample yield the same CDR3. This chain joins TRBV5-4 and TRBJ2-3; D might be TRBD1 (5 bases). The CDR3 contains 13 residues. The V gene's germline CDR1 is SGHNT and CDR2 YYREEE (reference sequence). V gave up 4 bases and J gave up 4 bases, with 10 bases separating them. DNA for the CDR3: TGTGCCAGCAGCCTTCAGGGCCCAGATACGCAGTATTTT. It codes for CASSLQGPDTQYF.

The V call is TRBV14, the J call TRBJ1-3; D gene uncertain. V dropped 6 bases and J dropped 0 bases, with 9 bases sitting between them. Germline CDR1 SGHDN, CDR2 FVKESK. The CDR3 has 14 residues. CDR3 residues: CASSRRISGNTIYF. CDR3 nucleotide sequence: TGTGCCAGCAGTCGCAGGATCTCTGGAAACACCATATATTTT.

This clone was picked up one time. The DNA of the CDR3 is TGTGCCAGCAACCCGGGACAGGTGAATCAGCCCCAGCATTTT. This codes for CASNPGQVNQPQHF. This chain uses TRBV6-6 with TRBJ1-5; 8 bases are shared with TRBD1. The germline V gene encodes CDR1 MNHNY and CDR2 SVGAGI (reference sequence). With 7 bases clipped from V and 4 bases from J, the junction kept 6 bases outside the gene matches. The CDR3 covers 14 residues.

The chain joins TRBV28 to TRBJ1-5, with no clear D. V gave up 3 bases and J gave up 10 bases, with 16 bases separating them. The CDR3 runs 14 residues. CDR1 and CDR2 from the germline V gene are MDHEN and SYDVKM. The CDR3 DNA reads TGTGCCAGCAGTTTCCGTTTCCCCGTTGGCCCCCAGCATTTT. Amino acids: CASSFRFPVGPQHF.

This sequence joins TRBV30 and TRBJ2-7; D assignment may be TRBD1 or TRBD2 (6 bases each). The CDR3 spans 14 residues. Germline CDR1 is GTSNPN and CDR2 is SVGIG (reference sequence). V dropped 8 bases and J dropped 5 bases, with 22 bases sitting between them. This chain's CDR3 is CAPTRRLGGHEQYF. The CDR3 coding sequence is TGTGCCCCAACCCGTCGACTGGGGGGCCACGAGCAGTACTTC.

Only one count was recorded for this clone. Other DNA sequences in the same sample also yield this CDR3. V usage is TRBV18 and J usage is TRBJ2-5, with D maybe TRBD2 (6 bases). There are 13 residues in the CDR3. CDR1 is KGHSH, CDR2 LQKENI, per germline. Trimming shortened V by 2 bases and J by 5 bases, and 9 bases separated the two germline ends. This chain's CDR3 is CASSPGAGETQYF. The CDR3 DNA reads TGTGCCAGCTCACCAGGGGCGGGGGAGACCCAGTACTTC.

This clone was seen only a few times. The chain carries TRBV7-9 and TRBJ2-3; the D is unclear. The V gene's germline CDR1 is SEHNR and CDR2 FQNEAQ (reference sequence). The CDR3 consists of 15 residues. Trimming stripped 2 bases from V and 2 bases from J, with 11 bases between. As DNA, the CDR3 is TGTGCCAGCAGCTTACTGGGCAGTTACACAGATACGCAGTATTTT. This sequence encodes CASSLLGSYTDTQYF.

This clone was seen a few times. The CDR3 region has the DNA TGTGCCAGCAGCTCAGCCGTCAGGGAGCAGTACTTC. The encoded protein is CASSSAVREQYF. V usage is TRBV7-2 and J usage is TRBJ2-7; D ambiguous. Germline CDR1 is SGHTA and CDR2 is FQGNSA. V lost 4 bases, J lost 7 bases, and 11 bases lay in between. The CDR3 has 12 amino acids.

A few counts support this clone. Different DNA sequences within this sample yield the same CDR3. This rearrangement joins TRBV2 to TRBJ1-5; 7 bases fit TRBD1. The CDR3 sequence is 13 residues long. Germline assignment: CDR1 SNHLY and CDR2 FYNNEI. Germline trimming cut 3 bases from V and 4 bases from J; bases unmatched to any gene: 0. The CDR3, as DNA: TGTGCCAGCAGTGAGGACAGGAATCAGCCCCAGCATTTT. Encoded protein: CASSEDRNQPQHF.

This clone was counted only a few times. The rearrangement links TRBV15 to TRBJ1-6; D gene unclear. V lost 1 base and J lost 0, with 10 bases in between. There are 17 residues in the CDR3. The V gene's germline CDR1 is LNHNV and CDR2 YYDKDF (reference sequence). The CDR3 DNA reads TGTGCCACCAGCAGAGGGGTGGGGAGCTCCTATAATTCACCCCTCCACTTT. Translating gives CATSRGVGSSYNSPLHF.

This clone was seen a single time. The genes are TRBV7-9 and TRBJ1-1; 7 bases are shared with TRBD1. The CDR3 has 14 residues. With V trimmed by 1 base and J by 4 bases, 3 bases remained unmatched. Germline-derived CDR1 and CDR2 are SEHNR and FQNEAQ (reference sequence). CDR3 DNA: TGTGCCAGCAGCTTAGGGACAGGAGTCACTGAAGCTTTCTTT. Encoded protein: CASSLGTGVTEAFF.

With respect to this clone: It may be a read error: a sequence one base away is much more abundant. The same CDR3 arises from other DNA sequences in this sample as well. The V and J genes are TRBV5-4 and TRBJ1-2; 10 bases are shared with TRBD1. The CDR3 is made up of 13 amino acids. V lost 4 bases, J lost 5 bases, and 2 bases stayed unmatched. Germline-derived CDR1 and CDR2 are SGHNT and YYREEE (reference sequence). CDR3 sequence: CASSPDRGYGYTF. CDR3 DNA: TGTGCCAGCAGCCCGGACAGGGGGTATGGCTACACCTTC.